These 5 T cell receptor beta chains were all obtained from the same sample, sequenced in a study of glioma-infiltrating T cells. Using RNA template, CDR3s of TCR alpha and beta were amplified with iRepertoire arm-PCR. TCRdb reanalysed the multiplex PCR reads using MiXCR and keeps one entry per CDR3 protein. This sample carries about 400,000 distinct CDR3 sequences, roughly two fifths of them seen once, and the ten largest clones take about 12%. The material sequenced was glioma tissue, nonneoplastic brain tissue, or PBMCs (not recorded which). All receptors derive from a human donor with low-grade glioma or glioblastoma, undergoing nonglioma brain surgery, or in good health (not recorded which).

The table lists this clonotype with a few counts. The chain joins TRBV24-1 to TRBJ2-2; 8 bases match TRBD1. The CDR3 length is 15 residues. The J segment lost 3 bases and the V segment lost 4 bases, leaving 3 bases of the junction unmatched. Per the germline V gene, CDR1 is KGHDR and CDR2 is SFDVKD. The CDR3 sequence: CATSDNRGDTGELFF. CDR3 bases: TGTGCCACCAGTGACAACAGGGGGGACACCGGGGAGCTGTTTTTT.

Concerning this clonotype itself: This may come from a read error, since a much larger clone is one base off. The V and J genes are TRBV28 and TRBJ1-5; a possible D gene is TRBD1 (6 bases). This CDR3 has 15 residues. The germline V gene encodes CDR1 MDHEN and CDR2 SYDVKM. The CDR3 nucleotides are TGTGCCAGCAGTTTAGGAGGGACAAGCAATCAGCCCCGGCATTTT. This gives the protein CASSLGGTSNQPRHF.

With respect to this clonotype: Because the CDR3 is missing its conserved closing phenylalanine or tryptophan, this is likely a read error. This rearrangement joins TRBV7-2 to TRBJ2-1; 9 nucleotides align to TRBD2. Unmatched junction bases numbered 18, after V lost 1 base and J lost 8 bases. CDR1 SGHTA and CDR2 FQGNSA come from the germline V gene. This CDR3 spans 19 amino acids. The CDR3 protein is CASSLVWVDAGGPYDEQFS. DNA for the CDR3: TGTGCCAGCAGCTTAGTATGGGTTGACGCGGGAGGGCCGTACGATGAGCAGTTCTCC.

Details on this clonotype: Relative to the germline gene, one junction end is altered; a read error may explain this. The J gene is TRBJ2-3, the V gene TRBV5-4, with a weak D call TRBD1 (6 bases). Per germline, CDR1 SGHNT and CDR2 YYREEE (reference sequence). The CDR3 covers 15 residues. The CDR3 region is CASRQEGRTVDTQYF. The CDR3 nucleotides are TGCGCCAGCAGACAAGAAGGCAGGACAGTCGATACGCAGTATTTT. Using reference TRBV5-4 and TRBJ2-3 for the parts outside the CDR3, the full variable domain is ETGVTQSPTHLIKTRGQQVTLRCSSQSGHNTVSWYQQALGQGPQFIFQYYREEENGRGNFPPRFSGLQFPNYSSELNVNALELDDSALYLCASRQEGRTVDTQYFGPGTRLTVL.

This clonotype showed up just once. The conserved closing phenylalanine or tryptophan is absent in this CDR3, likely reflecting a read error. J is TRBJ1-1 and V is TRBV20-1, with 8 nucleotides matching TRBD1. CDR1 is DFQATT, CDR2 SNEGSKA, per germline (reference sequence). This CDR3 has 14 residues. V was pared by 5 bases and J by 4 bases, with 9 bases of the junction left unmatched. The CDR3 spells CSAARTGRGTEAFL. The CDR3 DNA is TGCAGTGCTGCCCGGACAGGGCGGGGCACTGAAGCTTTCCTT.